A single T cell receptor (beta chain) is shown here with its context. Its antigen remains undetermined. The record has no base qualities; no much larger clone is one base away. TCRbeta CDR3 regions were amplified from genomic DNA by means of the immunoSEQ Assay, a bias-controlled multiplex PCR. The study's own analysis went as follows. Within the assay, amplification of reference gene primers was used to estimate how many nucleated cells each sample contained. To quantify the absolute abundance of each unique TCRbeta CDR3 rearrangement, sequence reads were collapsed and filtered. For each sample, productive Simpson clonality was calculated as the square root of Simpson's diversity index over productive rearrangements. TCRdb stores this immuneACCESS table with in-frame sequences only. Part of the clones is absent; in the studies checked, under half of the shortfall reflects unresolved V genes, and no reason is known for the rest. The DNA gave D and trimming, while V, J and clone size come from that table. The sample table records over 200,000 clones; about 88% of these occur just once. Roughly 4% of the sample belongs to the ten largest clones.

The source of the sample is a study of blood T cell repertoires in COVID-19 (dated by TCRdb to the early 2020s). Background on the whole study: Collaborator samples came from the United States, Italy and Spain and covered acute and convalescent phases of COVID-19. The prospective study material was composed of cDNA or gDNA derived from T cells, B-cell-depleted T cells, or PBMCs. A freely available public database, intended as a resource for researchers studying the immune response to SARS-CoV-2, is where the repertoires were released. Sample metadata almost always included a de-identified subject ID, COVID-19 status, age in years and sex. Samples were obtained from the ongoing ImmuneRACE study (first 160 participants) and from 1,200 or so subjects provided by 6 global collaborators. Deeply sampled blood TCRbeta repertoires from subjects exposed to, actively infected with, or recovered from COVID-19 were included in the dataset. Where available, HLA class I and class II types were taken from metadata supplied by the sample provider and were not determined by assay-based typing. Overall results and qualifications from the work: How much clinical and demographic metadata was included differed by source and by participant, and the metadata was provided uncurated.

Another Seattle source contributed samples from volunteer blood donors who had recovered from COVID-19. Whole blood was collected in K2EDTA tubes by collaborating institutions according to the institutions' own protocols. For TCRbeta analysis, collaborators shipped samples as frozen whole blood, isolated PBMCs, or DNA extracted from either of those sample types. The germline V gene gives CDR1 as SGHTA and CDR2 as FQGNSA. V is pruned by 2 bases and J by 10 bases, leaving 4 bases of the junction without a gene match. CDR3 length: 14 amino acids, cysteine to phenylalanine. Kept here is only the CDR3 DNA, which spans 42 bases and is read in frame from base 1.

This clonotype was obtained from a man aged 55 to 69 who had recovered from COVID-19. The sequencing input was peripheral blood. The chain joins TRBV7-2 to TRBJ1-6; the central 8 bases match TRBD1. The encoded CDR3 is CASSLSRGQSPLHF. Here is the DNA: TGTGCCAGCAGCTTAAGCAGGGGGCAATCACCCCTCCACTTT.